This TCR beta chain was sequenced during a study of shared clonotypes between healthy human individuals. Study-level information: Used for every donor were three CD4 naive, three CD4 memory, two CD8 naive and one CD8 memory plate.

Turning to this clone: What it binds is not known.

Study conclusions and caveats: Sorted-subset samples were not fully sequenced, rarefaction indicated. What limited the represented genetic and exposure-history diversity was the small number of donors.

Measured with immunoSEQ multiplex PCR; TCRdb has only the in-frame clones, and not every one. The top ten hold around 0.38% of the sample, which has roughly 2,300,000 clones, under 95% seen once. The receptor comes from a young man in good health. Some clones in this sample may be carry-over from other donors' samples. The sample taken for sequencing was naive CD4+ T cells from PBMCs. Subset reported: CD45RA+ positively selected.

This chain's CDR3 is CASSLQTSGTYEQYF. Written as DNA, the CDR3 is TGTGCCAGCAGTTTGCAGACTAGCGGCACCTACGAGCAGTACTTC. This chain uses TRBV28 with TRBJ2-7, with 9 bases fitting TRBD2. The CDR3 runs 15 residues. CDR1 is MDHEN and CDR2 is SYDVKM in the germline V gene. V shed 3 bases, J shed 2 bases, and the junction held 5 bases outside the gene matches.